Below are 5 T cell receptor beta chains sequenced from a single sample in a study of vaccination and CD4 T cells after COVID-19 (dated by TCRdb to the early 2020s). The library relied on PCR. Data came from an Illumina iSeq 100. TCR sequencing of DNA from cultured CD4+ T cells used the Oncomine TCR Beta short-read assay at the Johns Hopkins FTIC core. The raw public data were reprocessed by TCRdb itself: fastp quality trimming at Q25, MiXCR clonotype calling, in-frame beta chains only. Every distinct CDR3 protein forms one entry, paired with its most common genes and DNA. The sample has 3,800 or so distinct CDR3 sequences on record, more than 35% of them singletons. In total, the top ten clones hold 25% to 30% of the sample. Their antigens are not known. The treatment or condition label corresponds to: roughly 10-day PBMC culture with coronavirus spike peptide pools or control peptides (ViraFEST assay).

The sample taken for sequencing was CD4+ T cells from blood, cultured in vitro. Source of these receptors: a human donor who had recovered from COVID-19.

The rearrangement uses TRBV6-1 and TRBJ2-7; no definite D call. Between the trimmed V and J ends, which lost 3 bases and 0 bases, there was a span of 12 bases. CDR1 MNHNS and CDR2 SASEGT come from the germline V gene. The CDR3 is made up of 15 amino acids. CDR3 bases: TGTGCCAGCAGTGATAGGATCGCAGGCTCCTACGAGCAGTACTTC. Its translation: CASSDRIAGSYEQYF.

In its sample, this clonotype ranks as medium-sized. V is TRBV10-3 and J is TRBJ1-1; D remains unclear. The CDR3 consists of 15 residues. The germline CDR1 and CDR2 sequences are ENHRY and SYGVKD. The ends were cut back, 6 bases at V and 1 base at J, with 15 bases in the middle. CDR3 sequence: CAIRNREGTNTEAFF. As DNA, the CDR3 is TGTGCCATCAGAAACCGGGAGGGAACGAACACTGAAGCTTTCTTT.

The chain employs TRBV10-3 and TRBJ1-3; possible D gene TRBD1, 5 bases. The CDR3 totals 13 residues. The germline CDR1 and CDR2 sequences are ENHRY and SYGVKD. V was shortened by 6 bases and J by 0 bases, with 6 bases between the two germline ends. The CDR3 sequence is CAIRDSSGNTIYF. The CDR3 DNA reads as TGTGCCATCAGAGACAGCTCTGGAAACACCATATATTTT.

The chain uses TRBV7-8 and TRBJ1-2; D gene ambiguous. CDR1 is SGHVS and CDR2 is FQNEAQ in the germline V gene. The CDR3 loop spans 15 amino acids. V lost 0 bases and J 3 bases, leaving 11 bases between the germline ends. The CDR3 bases are TGTGCCAGCAGCTTAGCGGTTGTGGCGGACTATGGCTACACCTTC. Residues: CASSLAVVADYGYTF.

V is TRBV7-2 and J is TRBJ2-3, with D perhaps TRBD2 (5 bases). V was clipped by 5 bases and J by 0 bases, with 12 bases between them. The CDR3 runs to 15 residues. CDR1 is SGHTA, CDR2 FQGNSA, per germline. CDR3 protein: CASSGRGTSTDTQYF. The CDR3 DNA reads as TGTGCCAGCAGCGGCCGGGGAACAAGCACAGATACGCAGTATTTT.